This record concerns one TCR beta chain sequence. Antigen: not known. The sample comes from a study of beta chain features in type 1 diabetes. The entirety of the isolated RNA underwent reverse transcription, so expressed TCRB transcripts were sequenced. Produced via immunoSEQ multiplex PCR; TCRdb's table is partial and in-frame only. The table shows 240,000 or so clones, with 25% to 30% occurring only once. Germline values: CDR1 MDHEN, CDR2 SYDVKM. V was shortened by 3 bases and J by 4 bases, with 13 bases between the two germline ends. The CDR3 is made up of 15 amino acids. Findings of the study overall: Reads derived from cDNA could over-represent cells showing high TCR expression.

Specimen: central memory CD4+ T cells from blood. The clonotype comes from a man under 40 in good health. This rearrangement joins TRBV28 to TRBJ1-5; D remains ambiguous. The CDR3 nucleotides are TGTGCCAGCAGTTTGGGCGGAAAAGAAAATCAGCCCCAGCATTTT. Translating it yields CASSLGGKENQPQHF.